This T cell receptor (beta chain) comes out of a study of shared clonotypes between healthy human individuals. Study-wide context: A donor's plate count was three for CD4 naive and three for CD4 memory; CD8 naive had two and CD8 memory one.

Study findings and constraints: Unshared clonotypes carried lower generation probabilities than those common to all four donors.

Each cell subset's genomic DNA was divided evenly among several immunoSEQ plates. Measured with immunoSEQ multiplex PCR; TCRdb has only the in-frame clones, and not every one. The sample holds around 720,000 clones, more than 70% seen once. About this clone itself: Its antigen remains unknown.

Trimming stripped 6 bases from V and 8 bases from J, with 15 bases between. CDR1 and CDR2 from the germline V gene are MNHEY and SVGAGI. The CDR3 is 13 residues long. Material for sequencing was memory CD4+ T cells sorted from blood. The subset is: CD45RA-negative fraction. The chain combines TRBV6-5 with TRBJ2-3; maybe TRBD2 (7 bases). The TCR sequence derives from a woman younger than 45 in good health. The CDR3 here is CASSWGGQGTQYF. The CDR3 nucleotides are TGTGCCAGCAGCTGGGGGGGGCAGGGTACGCAGTATTTT.